In its sample, the clone carrying this T cell receptor beta chain was seen a few times. Per the study methods: How many nucleated cells were present was estimated from reference gene primer amplification. Sequencing used immunoSEQ multiplex PCR; TCRdb keeps in-frame clones, though not all of them. V, J and clone size derive from that table, while D and trimming were established from the DNA sequence. The sample carries about 180,000 clones, 83% recorded once. This CDR3 spans 16 amino acids. V gave up 2 bases and J gave up 2 bases; unmatched junction bases: 6. Germline V CDR1 and CDR2: SGHAT, FQNNGV. The data stem from a study of blood T cell repertoires in COVID-19. As for the study in general: COVID-19 samples, acute and convalescent, were from the United States, Italy and Spain. The analysed material was cDNA or gDNA that came from T cells, B-cell-depleted T cells, or PBMCs.

The sequence derives from a human donor in a cohort sampled during active COVID-19. Material for sequencing was peripheral blood. The chain recombines TRBV11-2 with TRBJ2-7; the match to TRBD1 covers 10 bases. CDR3 in DNA: TGTGCCAGCAGCTTATACGGGACAGGGGCCACCTACGAGCAGTACTTC. The encoded protein is CASSLYGTGATYEQYF.